These 5 T cell receptor beta chains share one sample of origin, sequenced in a study of CD8+CD57+ T cells in acquired aplastic anemia. Genomic DNA constituted the template upon which TCR beta VDJ and CDR3 profiling was performed. Each CDR3 protein is one row after TCRdb ran MiXCR on the reads. This sample has more than 40,000 distinct CDR3 sequences, with about 78% found just once. The sequencing input was sorted CD4+, CD8+, or CD8+CD57+ T cells (not recorded which) from PBMCs. These TCRs come from a human donor in good health, serving as a control.

This sequence joins TRBV5-4 and TRBJ2-1, with 14 nucleotides matching TRBD2. The CDR3 runs to 16 residues. Germline lookup yields CDR1 SGHNT and CDR2 YYREEE (reference sequence). V trimming: 3 bases; J trimming: 7 bases; junction bases outside the gene matches: 6. The CDR3 spells CASSSRLAGGINEQFF. CDR3 in DNA: TGTGCCAGCAGCTCCCGACTAGCGGGAGGGATAAATGAGCAGTTCTTC.

The chain joins TRBV7-8 to TRBJ2-7; D is unresolved. CDR1 SGHVS and CDR2 FQNEAQ come from the germline V gene. Deletions cut 3 bases from V and 4 bases from J, with 13 bases between. The CDR3 loop spans 14 amino acids. This CDR3 reads CASSLGVRSYEQYF. CDR3 DNA: TGTGCCAGCAGCTTGGGTGTCAGGAGTTACGAGCAGTACTTC.

The chain carries TRBV25-1 and TRBJ2-7; D gene ambiguous. Per the germline V gene, CDR1 is MGHDK and CDR2 is SYGVNS. The V and J ends lost 7 bases and 1 base respectively, with 11 bases between them. CDR3 length equals 13 residues. The CDR3 sequence is CASTSPESYEQYF. CDR3 nucleotide sequence: TGTGCCAGCACCTCACCGGAGTCCTACGAGCAGTACTTC.

The rearrangement links TRBV20-1 to TRBJ2-7, with D possibly TRBD2 on 5 matching bases. The germline V and J ends were trimmed by 0 bases and 3 bases, with 9 bases remaining between them. CDR3 length equals 13 residues. Germline V lookup: CDR1 DFQATT, CDR2 SNEGSKA (reference sequence). The CDR3 region has the DNA TGCAGTGCTAGAGATCAAGCGGACTACGAGCAGTACTTC. Protein sequence: CSARDQADYEQYF.

The chain employs TRBV20-1 and TRBJ2-1, with TRBD2 identical over 10 bases. With V trimmed by 1 base and J by 4 bases, 7 bases remained unmatched. The CDR3 runs 16 residues. The germline V gene has CDR1 DFQATT and CDR2 SNEGSKA (reference sequence). The CDR3 bases are TGCAGTGCTAGAGGGCAAACTAGCGGGGCGTACAATGAGCAGTTCTTC. Protein product: CSARGQTSGAYNEQFF.